This TCR beta chain stems from a study of blood T cell repertoires in COVID-19. As for the study in general: Sites across the United States, Italy and Spain contributed samples from acute and convalescent COVID-19. PBMCs, B-cell-depleted T cells, or T cells were the source of the cDNA or gDNA that made up the material.

Generated by immunoSEQ multiplex PCR, the TCRdb table keeps only in-frame clones and is missing some. The table shows about 190,000 clones, with about 89% occurring only once. CDR3 length equals 15 residues. Per the germline V gene, CDR1 is LGHDT and CDR2 is YNNKEL (reference sequence). V was pared by 0 bases and J by 4 bases, with 11 bases between. The chain combines TRBV3-1 (or the pseudogene TRBV3-2) with TRBJ2-3, with a possible D match to TRBD2 (6 bases). This clonotype originated in a man in his forties or fifties with acute or convalescent COVID-19. The sample was peripheral blood. The CDR3 bases are TGTGCCAGCAGCCAAGACTGGGCTAGCGCAGATACGCAGTATTTT. Translated: CASSQDWASADTQYF.